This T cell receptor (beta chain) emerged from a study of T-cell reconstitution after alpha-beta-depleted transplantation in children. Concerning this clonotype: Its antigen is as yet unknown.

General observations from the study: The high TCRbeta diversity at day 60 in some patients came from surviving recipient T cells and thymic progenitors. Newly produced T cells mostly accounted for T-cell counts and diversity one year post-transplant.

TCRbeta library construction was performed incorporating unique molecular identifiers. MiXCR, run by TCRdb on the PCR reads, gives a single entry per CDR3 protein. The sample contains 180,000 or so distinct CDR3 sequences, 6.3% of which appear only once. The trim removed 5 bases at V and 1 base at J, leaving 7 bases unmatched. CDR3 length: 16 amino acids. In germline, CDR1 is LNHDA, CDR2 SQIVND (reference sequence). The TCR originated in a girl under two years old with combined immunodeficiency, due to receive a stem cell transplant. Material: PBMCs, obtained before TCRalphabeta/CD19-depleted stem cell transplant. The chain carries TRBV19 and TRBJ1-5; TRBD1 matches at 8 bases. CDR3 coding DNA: TGTGCCAGTAGTGTCACAGGGGGAATGAGCAATCAGCCCCAGCATTTT. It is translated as CASSVTGGMSNQPQHF.